What follows are 21 T cell receptor beta chains derived from one specimen sequenced in a study of metastatic and nonmetastatic thyroid tumors. Patients were all untreated before their thyroid surgery. MiXCR reprocessed the PCR reads for TCRdb. The sample carries about 92,000 clones, 15% recorded once. The material sequenced was blood. The receptors come from a female donor with papillary thyroid cancer or a benign thyroid nodule (not recorded which). Some clones in this sample may be carry-over from other donors' samples.

This clone was observed a handful of times. This chain uses TRBV2 with TRBJ1-2, with TRBD1 identical over 7 bases. The germline V gene has CDR1 SNHLY and CDR2 FYNNEI. This CDR3 region has 13 residues. J lost 4 bases, V lost 8 bases, and 7 bases had no gene match. For the CDR3, the DNA is TGTGCCAGCCAAGGACAGGCTGTCTATGGCTACACCTTC. Translation gives CASQGQAVYGYTF.

This clone was counted between two and nine times. This chain uses TRBV27 with TRBJ1-3; 10 nucleotides line up with TRBD1. There are 16 residues in the CDR3. Losses at the gene ends were 6 bases for V and 3 bases for J; bases not matched to a gene: 8. Germline V gene data show CDR1 as MNHEY and CDR2 as SMNVEV (reference sequence). This chain's CDR3 is CASRGTGARYGNTIYF. The CDR3 DNA reads as TGTGCCAGCAGAGGGACAGGGGCCAGATATGGAAACACCATATATTTT.

The rearrangement joins TRBV6-1 to TRBJ2-3; D may be TRBD1 (5 bases). Trimming stripped 6 bases from V and 0 bases from J, with 13 bases between. The CDR3 runs to 15 residues. Per the germline V gene, CDR1 is MNHNS and CDR2 is SASEGT. The CDR3 bases are TGTGCCAGCAGCAAGACAGCTACTAGCACAGATACGCAGTATTTT. It specifies CASSKTATSTDTQYF.

This clone was seen a handful of times. One base away lies a much larger clone, so this may be a sequencing read error. V and J are TRBV19 and TRBJ2-1, with 9 positions matching TRBD1. Germline assignment: CDR1 LNHDA and CDR2 SQIVND (reference sequence). The CDR3 sequence is 12 residues long. The V gene end was trimmed by 6 bases and the J gene end by 13 bases; junction bases not matched to a gene: 7. CDR3 nucleotides: TGTGCCAGTAGCAGGGGACAGGGAGTCCAGTTCTTC. Amino acids: CASSRGQGVQFF.

This clone was observed at least ten times. The V gene is TRBV29-1, the J gene TRBJ2-7; 8 bases line up with TRBD2. CDR1 is SQVTM and CDR2 is ANQGSEA in the germline V gene. The trim removed 3 bases at V and 5 bases at J, leaving 3 bases unmatched. The CDR3 spans 12 residues. The CDR3 reads CSVEVSGDEQYF. The CDR3 DNA sequence: TGCAGCGTTGAGGTTAGCGGGGACGAGCAGTACTTC.

At least ten counts were recorded for this clone. The chain has TRBV25-1 and TRBJ1-2, with 7 bases fitting TRBD1. After removal of 6 bases from V and 8 bases from J, the junction contained 6 bases not matched to a gene. This CDR3 region has 12 residues. CDR1 MGHDK and CDR2 SYGVNS come from the germline V gene. CDR3 loop: CASRTTGVGYTF. In nucleotides, the CDR3 is TGTGCCAGCAGGACCACAGGGGTCGGCTACACCTTC.

The gene calls are TRBV6-4 and TRBJ2-7, with TRBD1 matching over 9 bases. The CDR3 totals 16 residues. With 5 bases clipped from V and 3 bases from J, the junction kept 11 bases outside the gene matches. Looked up from germline, CDR1 is MRHNA and CDR2 is SNTAGT. The CDR3 DNA follows: TGTGCCAGCAGTCGAGAAAGTCCGGGACAGGGCTACGAGCAGTACTTC. It is translated as CASSRESPGQGYEQYF.

This clone was detected only a few times. The V gene is TRBV27, the J gene TRBJ1-6, with D unclear. Germline values: CDR1 MNHEY, CDR2 SMNVEV (reference sequence). V was pared by 7 bases and J by 10 bases, with 17 bases between. The CDR3 is made up of 14 amino acids. CDR3 protein: CASIQVVGGSPLHF. CDR3 nucleotides: TGTGCCAGCATTCAGGTAGTTGGAGGGTCACCCCTCCACTTT.

This clone was detected ten times or more. The gene calls are TRBV19 and TRBJ2-7, with 7 positions matching TRBD1. Germline lookup yields CDR1 LNHDA and CDR2 SQIVND (reference sequence). V was clipped by 5 bases and J by 3 bases; unmatched bases: 7. The CDR3 length is 14 residues. The CDR3 reads CASSPRQGGYEQYF. The CDR3 DNA reads as TGTGCCAGTAGTCCGCGACAGGGTGGCTACGAGCAGTACTTC.

The chain employs TRBV12-3 or TRBV12-4 and TRBJ1-6; no clear D. This CDR3 spans 15 amino acids. Trimming took off 8 bases at V and 0 bases at J, with 11 bases between the two ends. The CDR3, as DNA: TGTGCCAGCGGTGGAGGAAGCTCCTATAATTCACCCCTCCACTTT. Its protein product is CASGGGSSYNSPLHF.

The CDR3 sequence is CASSLDQSDYGYTF. The CDR3 region has the DNA TGTGCCAGCAGCTTAGATCAAAGTGACTATGGCTACACCTTC. The V call is TRBV11-2, the J call TRBJ1-2; no reliable D call. The CDR3 consists of 14 residues. V shed 0 bases and J shed 3 bases, with 8 bases lying between them. Germline V gene sequence: CDR1 SGHAT, CDR2 FQNNGV.

This clone has at least ten counts. V usage is TRBV6-1 and J usage is TRBJ2-4, with 15 bases identical to TRBD2. The CDR3 covers 16 residues. The V gene's germline CDR1 is MNHNS and CDR2 SASEGT. V lost 5 bases, J lost 7 bases, and 6 bases stayed unmatched. This chain's CDR3 is CASSFWTSGGANIQYF. CDR3 DNA sequence: TGTGCCAGCAGTTTCTGGACTAGCGGGGGGGCGAACATTCAGTACTTC.

This clone came up a few times. The rearrangement links TRBV24-1 to TRBJ1-2, with D uncertain. Germline CDR1 is KGHDR and CDR2 is SFDVKD. Trimming removed 6 bases from V and 8 bases from J, with 12 bases in between. The CDR3 loop spans 12 amino acids. CDR3 DNA: TGTGCCACCAGTTATCCCTACGGGGGCTACACCTTC. It yields the protein CATSYPYGGYTF.

This clone was picked up many times. This sequence joins TRBV3-1 and TRBJ2-2; either TRBD1 or TRBD2 may supply D (6 bases each). This CDR3 has 15 amino acids. Germline values: CDR1 LGHDT, CDR2 YNNKEL (reference sequence). V was cut by 3 bases and J by 7 bases, with 15 bases left in between. The chain's CDR3 is CASSHGRGGGGELFF. In nucleotides, the CDR3 is TGTGCCAGCAGCCACGGTAGAGGGGGAGGCGGGGAGCTGTTTTTT. The full variable domain, its missing parts supplied by reference TRBV3-1 and TRBJ2-2, is DTAVSQTPKYLVTQMGNDKSIKCEQNLGHDTMYWYKQDSKKFLKIMFSYNNKELIINETVPNRFSPKSPDKAHLNLHINSLELGDSAVYFCASSHGRGGGGELFFGEGSRLTVL.

The table lists this clone with many counts. The J gene is TRBJ2-5, the V gene TRBV12-3 or TRBV12-4, with D unclear. This CDR3 region has 14 residues. Trimming cost V 2 bases and J 4 bases, with 11 bases left between them. CDR3 sequence: CASSLQAGPETQYF. The CDR3 nucleotides are TGTGCCAGCAGTTTACAGGCCGGCCCAGAGACCCAGTACTTC.

This sequence joins TRBV5-1 and TRBJ2-7, with a weak D call TRBD1 (5 bases). The CDR3 length is 15 residues. Germline CDR1 and CDR2: SGHRS and YFSETQ. Trimming left V 4 bases short and J 4 bases short, with 18 bases between. The CDR3 DNA is TGCGCCAGCAGCCCCCCCAGGACATGGGGTTACGAGCAGTACTTC. Protein sequence: CASSPPRTWGYEQYF.

In the case of this clone: This sequence may be a read error, since a much larger clone differs from it by one base. Other DNA sequences from this sample encode an identical CDR3 as well. This rearrangement joins TRBV14 to TRBJ2-1; a weak D match, TRBD1 (6 bases). Germline V gene lookup returns CDR1 SGHDN and CDR2 FVKESK. The CDR3 extends over 14 amino acids. V lost 3 bases and J lost 5, with 11 bases in between. The DNA for the CDR3 is TGTGCCAGCAGCCACCCTGGACAGAACAATGAGCAGTTCTTC. This gives the protein CASSHPGQNNEQFF.

As for this clone: This clone may be a read error of a much larger clone one base away. The chain combines TRBV6-2 or TRBV6-3 with TRBJ2-4; tentatively, D is TRBD2 (6 bases). V was pared by 2 bases and J by 3 bases, with 11 bases between. This CDR3 has 15 amino acids. Looked up from germline, CDR1 is MNHEY and CDR2 is SVGEGT. The CDR3 loop reads CASSYGGGCKNIQYF. The CDR3 nucleotides read TGTGCCAGCAGTTACGGGGGAGGTTGCAAAAACATTCAGTACTTC.

This clone appeared many times. The chain couples TRBV18 to TRBJ2-2, with no clear D. This CDR3 spans 14 amino acids. V shed 6 bases and J shed 3 bases, with 11 bases lying between them. The germline gives CDR1 KGHSH, CDR2 LQKENI. The CDR3 sequence: CASSLTVDTGELFF. CDR3 DNA: TGTGCCAGCTCTCTTACTGTTGACACCGGGGAGCTGTTTTTT.

J is TRBJ1-6 and V is TRBV6-1, with TRBD1 matching 8 bases. The CDR3 has 17 amino acids. Trimming cost V 6 bases and J 11 bases; bases outside gene matches: 18. In germline, CDR1 is MNHNS, CDR2 SASEGT. The CDR3 DNA reads as TGTGCCAGCAGGACCGACCGGGTACAGGGGGGGAATCCACCCCTCCACTTT. Translated: CASRTDRVQGGNPPLHF.

On this clone itself: A read error may be the cause here, since a much bigger clone is one base away. The CDR3 spells CSARCGTGDTDTQYF. The CDR3 bases are TGCAGTGCTAGATGTGGAACAGGGGACACAGATACGCAGTATTTT. This rearrangement joins TRBV20-1 to TRBJ2-3; 7 positions agree with TRBD1. The trim removed 2 bases at V and 2 bases at J, leaving 7 bases unmatched. CDR1 is DFQATT, CDR2 SNEGSKA, per germline (reference sequence). The CDR3 totals 15 residues.